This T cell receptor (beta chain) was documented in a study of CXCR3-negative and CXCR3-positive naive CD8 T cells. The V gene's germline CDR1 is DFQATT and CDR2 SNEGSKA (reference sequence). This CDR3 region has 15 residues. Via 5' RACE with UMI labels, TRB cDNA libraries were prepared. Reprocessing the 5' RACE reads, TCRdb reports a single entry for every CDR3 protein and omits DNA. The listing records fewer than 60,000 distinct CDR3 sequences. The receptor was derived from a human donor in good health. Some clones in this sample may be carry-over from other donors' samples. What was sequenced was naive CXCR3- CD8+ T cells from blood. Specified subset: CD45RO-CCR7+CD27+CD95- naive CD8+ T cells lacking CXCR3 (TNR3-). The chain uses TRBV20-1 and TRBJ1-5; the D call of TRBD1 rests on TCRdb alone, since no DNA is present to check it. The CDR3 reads CSARGAEYSNQPQHF.